The clone carrying this TCR beta chain was detected only a few times. The sample comes from a study of T-cell reconstitution after alpha-beta-depleted transplantation in children. The TCRbeta library incorporated unique molecular identifiers. TCRdb used MiXCR to reprocess the PCR reads, holding one entry per CDR3 protein. The sample lists 450,000 to 600,000 distinct CDR3 sequences; about 16% were seen once. This CDR3 region has 17 residues. V was trimmed by 0 bases and J by 4 bases, leaving 18 bases between them. Germline CDR1 SGHDT, CDR2 YYEEEE. This TCR was recovered from a human donor who donated a stem cell graft to a child with acute lymphoblastic leukemia. This specimen was PBMCs from the stem cell graft donor, taken from the stem cell graft. The chain uses TRBV5-6 and TRBJ2-3, with D tentatively TRBD2 (6 bases). The CDR3 spells CASSLARWGEIPDTQYF. The DNA for the CDR3 is TGTGCCAGCAGCTTGGCCCGTTGGGGGGAGATTCCAGATACGCAGTATTTT.